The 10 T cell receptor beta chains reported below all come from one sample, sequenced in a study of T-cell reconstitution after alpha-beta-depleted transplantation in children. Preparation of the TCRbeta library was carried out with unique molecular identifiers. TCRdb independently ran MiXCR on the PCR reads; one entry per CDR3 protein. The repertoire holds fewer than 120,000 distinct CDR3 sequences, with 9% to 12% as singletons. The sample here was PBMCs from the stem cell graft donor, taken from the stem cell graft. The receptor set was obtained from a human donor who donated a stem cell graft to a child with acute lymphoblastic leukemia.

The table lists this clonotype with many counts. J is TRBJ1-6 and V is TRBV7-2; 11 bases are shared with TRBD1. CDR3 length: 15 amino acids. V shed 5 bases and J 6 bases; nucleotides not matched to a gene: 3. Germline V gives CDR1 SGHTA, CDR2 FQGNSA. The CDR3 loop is CASSPGTGGNSPLHF. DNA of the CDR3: TGTGCCAGCAGCCCGGGGACAGGGGGTAATTCACCCCTCCACTTT.

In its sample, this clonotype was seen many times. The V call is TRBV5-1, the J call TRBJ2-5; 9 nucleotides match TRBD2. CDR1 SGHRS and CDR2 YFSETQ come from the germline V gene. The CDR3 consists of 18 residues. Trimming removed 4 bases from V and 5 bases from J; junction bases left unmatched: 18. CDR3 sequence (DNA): TGCGCCAGCAGCCATACCCCCCGGACTAGCGCGAGTAGGGAGACCCAGTACTTC. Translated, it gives CASSHTPRTSASRETQYF.

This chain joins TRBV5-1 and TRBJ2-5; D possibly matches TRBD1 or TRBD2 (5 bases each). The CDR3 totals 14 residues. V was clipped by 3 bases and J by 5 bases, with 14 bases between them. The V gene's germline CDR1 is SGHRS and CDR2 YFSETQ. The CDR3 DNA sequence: TGCGCCAGCAGCTCGTGGCAGGGACGGGAGACCCAGTACTTC. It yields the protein CASSSWQGRETQYF.

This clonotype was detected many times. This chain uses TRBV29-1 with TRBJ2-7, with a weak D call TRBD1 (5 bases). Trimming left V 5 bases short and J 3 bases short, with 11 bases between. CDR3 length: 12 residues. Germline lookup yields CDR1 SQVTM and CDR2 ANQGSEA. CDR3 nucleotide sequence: TGCAGCGTTTTACGACAGAGCTACGAGCAGTACTTC. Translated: CSVLRQSYEQYF.

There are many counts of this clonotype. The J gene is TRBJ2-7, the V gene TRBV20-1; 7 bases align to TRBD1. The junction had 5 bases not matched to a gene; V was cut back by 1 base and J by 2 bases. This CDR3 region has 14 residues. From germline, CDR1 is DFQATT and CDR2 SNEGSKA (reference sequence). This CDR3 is CSARVQGVTYEQYF. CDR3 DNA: TGCAGTGCTAGAGTCCAGGGGGTGACCTACGAGCAGTACTTC.

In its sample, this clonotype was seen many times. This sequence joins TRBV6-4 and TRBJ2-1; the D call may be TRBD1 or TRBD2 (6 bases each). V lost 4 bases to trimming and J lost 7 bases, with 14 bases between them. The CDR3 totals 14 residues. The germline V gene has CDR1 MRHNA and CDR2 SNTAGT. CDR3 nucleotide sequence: TGTGCCAGCAGTGCGGAGGGGGTCGGTAATGAGCAGTTCTTC. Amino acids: CASSAEGVGNEQFF.

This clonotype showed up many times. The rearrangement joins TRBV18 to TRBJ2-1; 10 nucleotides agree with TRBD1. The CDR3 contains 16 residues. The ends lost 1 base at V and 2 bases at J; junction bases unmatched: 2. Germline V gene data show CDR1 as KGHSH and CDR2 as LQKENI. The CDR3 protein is CASSPLGQGTYNEQFF. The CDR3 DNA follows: TGTGCCAGCTCACCACTGGGACAGGGGACCTACAATGAGCAGTTCTTC. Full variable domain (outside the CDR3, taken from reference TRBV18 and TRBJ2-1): NAGVMQNPRHLVRRRGQEARLRCSPMKGHSHVYWYRQLPEEGLKFMVYLQKENIIDESGMPKERFSAEFPKEGPSILRIQQVVRGDSAAYFCASSPLGQGTYNEQFFGPGTRLTVL.

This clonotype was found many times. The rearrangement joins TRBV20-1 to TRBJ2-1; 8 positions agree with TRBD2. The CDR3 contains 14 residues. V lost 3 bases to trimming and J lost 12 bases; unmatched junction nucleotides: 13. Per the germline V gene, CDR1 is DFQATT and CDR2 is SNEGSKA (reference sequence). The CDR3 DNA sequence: TGCAGTGCTAGGGTGACGGGAGGGCCTACTCGGCAGTTCTTC. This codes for CSARVTGGPTRQFF.

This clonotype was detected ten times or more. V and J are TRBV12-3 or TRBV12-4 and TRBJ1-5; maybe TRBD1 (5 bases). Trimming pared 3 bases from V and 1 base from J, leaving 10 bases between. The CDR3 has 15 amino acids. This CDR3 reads CASSFAGSSNQPQHF. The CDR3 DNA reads TGTGCCAGCAGTTTCGCAGGGTCGAGCAATCAGCCCCAGCATTTT.

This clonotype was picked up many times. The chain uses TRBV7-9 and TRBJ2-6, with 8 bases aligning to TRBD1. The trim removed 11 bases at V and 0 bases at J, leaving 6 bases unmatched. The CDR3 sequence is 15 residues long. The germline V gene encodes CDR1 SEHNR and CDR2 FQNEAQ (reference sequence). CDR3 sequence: CAHGQGPSGANVLTF. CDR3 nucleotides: TGTGCCCATGGACAGGGTCCCTCTGGGGCCAACGTCCTGACTTTC.